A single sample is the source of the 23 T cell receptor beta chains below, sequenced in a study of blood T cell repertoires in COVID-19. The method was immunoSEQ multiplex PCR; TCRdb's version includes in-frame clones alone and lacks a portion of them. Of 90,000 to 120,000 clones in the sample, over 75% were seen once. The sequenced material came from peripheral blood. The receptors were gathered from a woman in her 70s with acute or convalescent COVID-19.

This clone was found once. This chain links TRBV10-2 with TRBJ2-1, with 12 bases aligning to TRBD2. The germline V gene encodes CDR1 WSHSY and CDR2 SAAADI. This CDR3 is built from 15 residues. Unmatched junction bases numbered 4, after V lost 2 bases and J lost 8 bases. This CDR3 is CASSERTSGKYEQFF. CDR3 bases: TGCGCCAGCAGTGAGAGGACTAGCGGGAAGTATGAGCAGTTCTTC.

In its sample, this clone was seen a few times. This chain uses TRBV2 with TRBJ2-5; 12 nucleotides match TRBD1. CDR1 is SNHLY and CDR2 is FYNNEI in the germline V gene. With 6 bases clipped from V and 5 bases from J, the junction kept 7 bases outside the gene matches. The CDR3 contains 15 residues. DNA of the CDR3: TGTGCCAGCAGCCCGGGACAGGGGGCCGGGGAGACCCAGTACTTC. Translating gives CASSPGQGAGETQYF. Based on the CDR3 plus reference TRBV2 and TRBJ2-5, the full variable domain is EPEVTQTPSHQVTQMGQEVILRCVPISNHLYFYWYRQILGQKVEFLVSFYNNEISEKSEIFDDQFSVERPDGSNFTLKIRSTKLEDSAMYFCASSPGQGAGETQYFGPGTRLLVL.

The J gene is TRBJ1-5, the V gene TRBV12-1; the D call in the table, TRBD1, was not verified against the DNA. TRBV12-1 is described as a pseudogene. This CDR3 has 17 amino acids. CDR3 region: CASSFATGPYSNQPQHF. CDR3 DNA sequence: TGTGCCAGCAGCTTTGCGACAGGTCCATATAGCAATCAGCCCCAGCATTTT.

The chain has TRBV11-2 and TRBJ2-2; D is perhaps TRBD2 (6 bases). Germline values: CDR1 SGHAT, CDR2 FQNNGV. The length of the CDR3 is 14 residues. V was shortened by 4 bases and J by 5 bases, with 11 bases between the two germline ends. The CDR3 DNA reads TGTGCCAGCAGCTCCTCCGGGAGAACCGGGGAGCTGTTTTTT. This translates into CASSSSGRTGELFF.

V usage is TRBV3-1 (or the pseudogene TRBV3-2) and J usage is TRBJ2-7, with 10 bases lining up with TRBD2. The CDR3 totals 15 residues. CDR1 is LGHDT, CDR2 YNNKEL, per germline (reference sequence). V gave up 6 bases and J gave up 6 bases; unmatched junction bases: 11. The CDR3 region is CASSLLSGRAAEQYF. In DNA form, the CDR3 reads TGTGCCAGCAGTCTACTCAGCGGGAGGGCCGCCGAGCAGTACTTC.

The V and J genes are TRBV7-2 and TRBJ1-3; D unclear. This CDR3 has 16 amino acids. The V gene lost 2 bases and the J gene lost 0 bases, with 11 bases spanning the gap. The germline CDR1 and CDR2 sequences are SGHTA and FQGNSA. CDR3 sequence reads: CASSLFGGSSGNTIYF. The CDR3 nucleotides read TGTGCCAGCAGCTTATTTGGCGGTAGCTCTGGAAACACCATATATTTT.

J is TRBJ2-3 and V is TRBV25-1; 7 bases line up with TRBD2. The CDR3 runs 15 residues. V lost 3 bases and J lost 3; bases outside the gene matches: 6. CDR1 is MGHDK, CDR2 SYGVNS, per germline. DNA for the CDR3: TGTGCCAGCAGTGACCCTTGGGGGGGAACAGATACGCAGTATTTT. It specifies CASSDPWGGTDTQYF.

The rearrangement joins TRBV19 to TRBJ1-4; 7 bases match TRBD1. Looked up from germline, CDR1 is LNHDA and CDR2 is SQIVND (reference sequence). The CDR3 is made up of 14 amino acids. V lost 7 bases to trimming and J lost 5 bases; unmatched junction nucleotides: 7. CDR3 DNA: TGTGCCAGTAACCGGGGACAGCTAAATGAAAAACTGTTTTTT. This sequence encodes CASNRGQLNEKLFF.

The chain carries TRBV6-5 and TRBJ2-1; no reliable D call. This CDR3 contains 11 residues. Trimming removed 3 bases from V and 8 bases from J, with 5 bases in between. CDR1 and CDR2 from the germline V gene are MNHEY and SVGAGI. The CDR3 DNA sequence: TGTGCCAGCAGTTATGTCGATGAGCAGTTCTTC. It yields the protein CASSYVDEQFF.

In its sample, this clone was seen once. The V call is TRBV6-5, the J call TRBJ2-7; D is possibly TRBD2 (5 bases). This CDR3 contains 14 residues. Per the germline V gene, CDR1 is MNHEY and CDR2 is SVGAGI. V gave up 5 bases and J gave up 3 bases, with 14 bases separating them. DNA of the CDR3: TGTGCCAGCAGTCGCGGGCTCGGTTACTACGAGCAGTACTTC. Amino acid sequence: CASSRGLGYYEQYF.

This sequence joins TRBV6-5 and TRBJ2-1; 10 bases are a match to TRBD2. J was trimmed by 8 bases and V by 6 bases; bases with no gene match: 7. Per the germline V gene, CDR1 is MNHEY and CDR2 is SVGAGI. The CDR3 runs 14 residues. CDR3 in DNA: TGTGCCAGCAGGGAGCGGGAGGGAGTAGATGAGCAGTTCTTC. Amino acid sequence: CASREREGVDEQFF.

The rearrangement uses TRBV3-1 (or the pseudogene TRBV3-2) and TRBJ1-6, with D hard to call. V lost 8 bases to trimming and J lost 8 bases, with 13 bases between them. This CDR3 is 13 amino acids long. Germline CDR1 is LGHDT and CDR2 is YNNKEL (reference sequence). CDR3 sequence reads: CASSDLGDSPLHF. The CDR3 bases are TGTGCCAGCTCTGACCTCGGGGATTCACCCCTCCACTTT.

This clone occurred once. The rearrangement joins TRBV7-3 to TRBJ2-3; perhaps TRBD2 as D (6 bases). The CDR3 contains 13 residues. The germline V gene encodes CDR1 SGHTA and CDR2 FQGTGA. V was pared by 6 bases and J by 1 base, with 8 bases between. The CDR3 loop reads CASRGGRTDTQYF. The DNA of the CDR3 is TGTGCCAGCAGGGGAGGACGCACAGATACGCAGTATTTT. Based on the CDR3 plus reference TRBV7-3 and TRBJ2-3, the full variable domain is GAGVSQTPSNKVTEKGKYVELRCDPISGHTALYWYRQSLGQGPEFLIYFQGTGAADDSGLPNDRFFAVRPEGSVSTLKIQRTERGDSAVYLCASRGGRTDTQYFGPGTRLTVL.

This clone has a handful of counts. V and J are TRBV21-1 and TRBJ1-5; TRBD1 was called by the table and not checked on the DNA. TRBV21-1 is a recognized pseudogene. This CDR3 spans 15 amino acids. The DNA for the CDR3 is TGTGCCAGCAGCAATGAACAGCCTAGCAATCAGCCCCAGCATTTT. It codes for CASSNEQPSNQPQHF.

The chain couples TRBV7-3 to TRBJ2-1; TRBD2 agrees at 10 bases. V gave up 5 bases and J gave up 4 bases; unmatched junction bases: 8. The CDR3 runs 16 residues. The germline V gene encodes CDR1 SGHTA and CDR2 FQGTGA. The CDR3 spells CASSPLAGVGYNEQFF. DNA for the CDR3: TGTGCCAGCAGCCCTCTAGCGGGGGTAGGTTACAATGAGCAGTTCTTC.

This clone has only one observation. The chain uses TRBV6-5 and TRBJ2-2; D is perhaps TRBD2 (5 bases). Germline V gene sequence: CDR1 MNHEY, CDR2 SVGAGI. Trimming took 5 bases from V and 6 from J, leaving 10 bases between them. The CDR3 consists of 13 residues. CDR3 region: CASSNLASGELFF. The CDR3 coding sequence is TGTGCCAGCAGTAACCTAGCCTCCGGGGAGCTGTTTTTT.

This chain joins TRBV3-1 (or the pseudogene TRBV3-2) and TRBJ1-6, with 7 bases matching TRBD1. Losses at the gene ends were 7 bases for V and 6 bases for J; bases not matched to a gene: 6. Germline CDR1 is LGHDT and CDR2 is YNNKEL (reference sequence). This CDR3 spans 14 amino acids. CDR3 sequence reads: CASTDRATNSPLHF. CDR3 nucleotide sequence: TGTGCCAGCACCGACAGGGCGACTAATTCACCCCTCCACTTT.

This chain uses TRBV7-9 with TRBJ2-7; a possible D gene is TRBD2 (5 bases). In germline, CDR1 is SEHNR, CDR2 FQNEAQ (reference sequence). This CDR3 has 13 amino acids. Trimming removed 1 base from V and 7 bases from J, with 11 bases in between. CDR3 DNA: TGTGCCAGCAGCTTAGGTGTCCAGCGGGAGCAGTACTTC. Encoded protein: CASSLGVQREQYF. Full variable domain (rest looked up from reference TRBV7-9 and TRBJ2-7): DTGVSQNPRHKITKRGQNVTFRCDPISEHNRLYWYRQTLGQGPEFLTYFQNEAQLEKSRLLSDRFSAERPKGSFSTLEIQRTEQGDSAMYLCASSLGVQREQYFGPGTRLTVT.

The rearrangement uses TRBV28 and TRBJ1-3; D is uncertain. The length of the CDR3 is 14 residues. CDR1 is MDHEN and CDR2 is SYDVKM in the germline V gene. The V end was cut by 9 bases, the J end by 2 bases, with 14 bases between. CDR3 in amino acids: CASGPRRTGNTIYF. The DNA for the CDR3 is TGTGCCAGTGGGCCTCGGCGTACTGGAAACACCATATATTTT.

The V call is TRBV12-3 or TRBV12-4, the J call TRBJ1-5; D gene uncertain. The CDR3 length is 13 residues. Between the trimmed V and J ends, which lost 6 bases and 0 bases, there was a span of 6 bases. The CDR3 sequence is CASSEGSNQPQHF. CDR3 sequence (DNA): TGTGCCAGCAGCGAGGGTAGCAATCAGCCCCAGCATTTT.

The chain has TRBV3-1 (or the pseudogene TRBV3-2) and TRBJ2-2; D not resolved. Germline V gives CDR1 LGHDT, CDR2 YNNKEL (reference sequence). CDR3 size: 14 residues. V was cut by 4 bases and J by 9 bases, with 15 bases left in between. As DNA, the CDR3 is TGTGCCAGCAGCCTTATCCCCAGCGTCCGGGAGCTGTTTTTT. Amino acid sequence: CASSLIPSVRELFF.

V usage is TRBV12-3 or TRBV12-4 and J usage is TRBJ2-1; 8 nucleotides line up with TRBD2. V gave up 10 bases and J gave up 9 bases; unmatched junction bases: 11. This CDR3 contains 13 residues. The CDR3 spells CANSERERGEQFF. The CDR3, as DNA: TGTGCCAACTCCGAGCGGGAGCGTGGTGAGCAGTTCTTC.

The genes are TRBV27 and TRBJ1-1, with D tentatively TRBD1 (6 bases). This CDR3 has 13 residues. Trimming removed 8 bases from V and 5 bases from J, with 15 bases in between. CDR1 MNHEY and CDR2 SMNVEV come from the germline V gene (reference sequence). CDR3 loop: CASSLGGRTEAFF. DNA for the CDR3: TGTGCCAGCTCCCTGGGGGGGCGGACTGAAGCTTTCTTT.